This T cell receptor (beta chain) was retrieved from a study of T cell changes during pregnancy in multiple sclerosis. Repertoires were generated with immunoSEQ multiplex PCR, while TCRdb's copy carries only in-frame clones and drops some. The sample comprises tens of thousands of clones, roughly 92% of which are singletons, and approximately 1.2% rests with the top ten. The V and J ends lost 3 bases and 10 bases respectively, with 14 bases between them. The CDR3 extends over 12 amino acids. Germline CDR1 reads SGHDT; CDR2 reads YYEEEE. Sequencing was performed on peripheral blood, taken in the third trimester of pregnancy. The receptor comes from a female donor with multiple sclerosis, enrolled in a pregnancy study. The chain has TRBV5-6 and TRBJ2-7; D might be TRBD2 (5 bases). The CDR3, as DNA: TGTGCCAGCAGCTCGCGTGCGGGCTACCAGTACTTC. Protein product: CASSSRAGYQYF.